The 27 T cell receptor beta chains presented below share a single source sample, sequenced in a study of shared clonotypes between healthy human individuals (TCRdb year 2020). Library preparation used the immunoSEQ multiplex PCR assay. TCRdb's version of the immuneACCESS table is confined to in-frame rearrangements and falls short of the full clone set. An unresolved V gene accounts for under half of the shortfall where checked; the remainder is of unknown origin. The table for this sample lists approximately 530,000 clones; about 96% of them were counted only once. The top ten hold 0.055% to 0.075% of the sample. Sequenced input: naive CD4+ T cells sorted from blood. Read against the paper, the sample's cell subset or site label means: CD45RA+ positively selected. Receptors were obtained from a woman younger than 45 in good health.

The chain couples TRBV18 to TRBJ2-7; a possible D gene is TRBD2 (6 bases). Trimming removed 2 bases at V and 5 bases at J, with 13 bases between. This CDR3 contains 14 residues. CDR1 is KGHSH, CDR2 LQKENI, per germline. The CDR3, as DNA: TGTGCCAGCTCACCATCGGAGGGGTCGAACGAGCAGTACTTC. Residues: CASSPSEGSNEQYF.

This chain connects TRBV5-1 to TRBJ2-7; 11 bases agree with TRBD2. The CDR3 has 15 residues. Per germline, CDR1 SGHRS and CDR2 YFSETQ. The V gene end was trimmed by 1 base and the J gene end by 2 bases; junction bases not matched to a gene: 2. CDR3 amino acids: CASSLMTSGAYEQYF. The DNA for the CDR3 is TGCGCCAGCAGCTTGATGACTAGCGGGGCCTACGAGCAGTACTTC.

The chain uses TRBV28 and TRBJ1-2; D unclear. Trimming took 6 bases from V and 0 from J, leaving 11 bases between them. CDR1 is MDHEN and CDR2 is SYDVKM in the germline V gene. The CDR3 length is 14 residues. In DNA form, the CDR3 reads TGTGCCAGCAGAGAAGGAAAAGCTAACTATGGCTACACCTTC. The encoded protein is CASREGKANYGYTF.

This clone was picked up one time. The rearrangement joins TRBV11-3 to TRBJ2-1; TRBD2 agrees at 7 bases. The CDR3 has 14 residues. Trimming took 6 bases from V and 7 from J; bases not matched to a gene: 9. CDR1 SGHNT and CDR2 YENEEA come from the germline V gene. The CDR3 reads CASSPTSRRNEQFF. The CDR3 DNA is TGTGCCAGCAGTCCGACTAGCAGGCGGAATGAGCAGTTCTTC.

V gene TRBV18 combines with J gene TRBJ2-3; D gene ambiguous. Germline CDR1 is KGHSH and CDR2 is LQKENI. V dropped 6 bases and J dropped 6 bases, with 7 bases sitting between them. The CDR3 length is 11 residues. CDR3 bases: TGTGCCAGCTCGCAGTCGGATACGCAGTATTTT. Translating gives CASSQSDTQYF.

This chain joins TRBV7-8 and TRBJ1-3, with 7 nucleotides matching TRBD1. The ends lost 5 bases at V and 3 bases at J; junction bases unmatched: 7. Per germline, CDR1 SGHVS and CDR2 FQNEAQ. This CDR3 has 15 residues. CDR3 nucleotide sequence: TGTGCCAGCAGCGACCGGACAGGCATTGGAAACACCATATATTTT. Protein: CASSDRTGIGNTIYF.

V gene TRBV25-1 combines with J gene TRBJ2-6; D unclear. The CDR3 totals 16 residues. Per germline, CDR1 MGHDK and CDR2 SYGVNS. V dropped 6 bases and J dropped 4 bases, with 16 bases sitting between them. CDR3 sequence reads: CASSPPKVSGANVLTF. For the CDR3, the DNA is TGTGCCAGCAGCCCCCCCAAGGTATCCGGGGCCAACGTCCTGACTTTC.

In its sample, this clone was seen once. The chain recombines TRBV4-1 with TRBJ1-4, with D maybe TRBD1 (6 bases). Trimming stripped 0 bases from V and 3 bases from J, with 8 bases between. The CDR3 length is 15 residues. Germline V CDR1 and CDR2: MGHRA, YSYEKL. CDR3 region: CASSQDKGANEKLFF. The CDR3, as DNA: TGCGCCAGCAGCCAAGATAAGGGGGCTAATGAAAAACTGTTTTTT.

This chain connects TRBV28 to TRBJ1-5; D might be TRBD1 (5 bases). Germline-derived CDR1 and CDR2 are MDHEN and SYDVKM. V lost 5 bases and J lost 2, with 13 bases in between. The CDR3 runs to 15 residues. The CDR3 reads CASSPPGRGNQPQHF. The DNA of the CDR3 is TGTGCCAGCAGTCCCCCGGGACGGGGCAATCAGCCCCAGCATTTT.

V is TRBV15 and J is TRBJ2-7; D is ambiguous. Germline V gene lookup returns CDR1 LNHNV and CDR2 YYDKDF (reference sequence). The V and J ends lost 1 base and 6 bases respectively, with 10 bases between them. CDR3 size: 13 residues. The CDR3 reads CATSRVKYSEQYF. In nucleotides, the CDR3 is TGTGCCACCAGCAGAGTAAAGTACTCCGAGCAGTACTTC.

The chain links TRBV28 to TRBJ2-7; no definite D call. In germline, CDR1 is MDHEN, CDR2 SYDVKM. The CDR3 extends over 11 amino acids. With 6 bases removed from V and 9 bases from J, the gap between germline ends came to 12 bases. CDR3 sequence: CASRSDILQYF. CDR3 nucleotides: TGTGCCAGCAGGTCTGATATATTGCAGTACTTC.

V gene TRBV6-5 combines with J gene TRBJ2-7; maybe TRBD2 (6 bases). Trimming took 4 bases from V and 3 from J, leaving 10 bases between them. The CDR3 length is 13 residues. Germline CDR1 reads MNHEY; CDR2 reads SVGAGI. The CDR3 coding sequence is TGTGCCAGCAGTTTACGGGAGTACTACGAGCAGTACTTC. Translation: CASSLREYYEQYF.

The chain is built from TRBV4-2 and TRBJ1-2; a possible D gene is TRBD1 (6 bases). The CDR3 extends over 16 amino acids. The germline gives CDR1 LGHNA, CDR2 YNFKEQ. The ends were cut back, 0 bases at V and 4 bases at J, with 15 bases in the middle. The CDR3 sequence is CASSQEQSGGGYGYTF. CDR3 bases: TGTGCCAGCAGCCAAGAACAGTCCGGGGGCGGCTATGGCTACACCTTC.

The chain combines TRBV5-1 with TRBJ2-2; no clear D gene. V lost 0 bases and J 6 bases, leaving 9 bases between the germline ends. The CDR3 totals 14 residues. Germline CDR1 SGHRS, CDR2 YFSETQ. The CDR3 DNA is TGCGCCAGCAGCTTGGTCGGAAAACCCGGGGAGCTGTTTTTT. It yields the protein CASSLVGKPGELFF. Combining the CDR3 with reference TRBV5-1 and TRBJ2-2 gives the whole variable domain KAGVTQTPRYLIKTRGQQVTLSCSPISGHRSVSWYQQTPGQGLQFLFEYFSETQRNKGNFPGRFSGRQFSNSRSEMNVSTLELGDSALYLCASSLVGKPGELFFGEGSRLTVL.

J is TRBJ2-3 and V is TRBV14, with D perhaps TRBD1 (6 bases). This CDR3 is 17 amino acids long. V lost 3 bases and J 1 base, leaving 17 bases between the germline ends. The germline gives CDR1 SGHDN, CDR2 FVKESK. CDR3: CASSHVKQGTGTDTQYF. The CDR3 nucleotides read TGTGCCAGCAGCCACGTAAAACAGGGAACGGGCACAGATACGCAGTATTTT.

This chain uses TRBV10-2 with TRBJ2-7, with unresolved D. Germline-derived CDR1 and CDR2 are WSHSY and SAAADI. The germline V and J ends were trimmed by 6 bases and 4 bases, with 13 bases remaining between them. The CDR3 extends over 13 amino acids. CDR3 DNA sequence: TGCGCCAGCAGATCCGACATCCAATACGAGCAGTACTTC. Amino acid sequence: CASRSDIQYEQYF.

J is TRBJ1-2 and V is TRBV7-9; TRBD1 is a possible D gene (6 bases). V was pared by 7 bases and J by 7 bases, with 19 bases between. Germline loops: CDR1 SEHNR, CDR2 FQNEAQ (reference sequence). The CDR3 contains 14 residues. Here the CDR3 DNA reads TGTGCCAGCACCGCACAGGGTCTTAAAGGTGGCTACACCTTC. This translates into CASTAQGLKGGYTF.

This chain links TRBV6-5 with TRBJ2-5, with D possibly matching TRBD2 (5 bases). The end of the DNA fits TRBJ2-7 better, so the J call may be wrong. This CDR3 has 14 residues. CDR1 is MNHEY and CDR2 is SVGAGI in the germline V gene. The CDR3 loop is CASSPQDWFYEQYF. In DNA, the CDR3 is TGTGCCAGCAGTCCGCAGGACTGGTTCTACGAGCAGTACTTC.

The rearrangement joins TRBV19 to TRBJ1-1, with TRBD1 identical over 9 bases. V gave up 4 bases and J gave up 1 base; unmatched junction bases: 7. The CDR3 extends over 16 amino acids. Germline V gene lookup returns CDR1 LNHDA and CDR2 SQIVND (reference sequence). The CDR3 sequence is CASSTRTGARNTEAFF. CDR3 DNA: TGTGCCAGTAGTACACGGACAGGGGCCAGGAACACTGAAGCTTTCTTT.

The chain carries TRBV19 and TRBJ2-1; D gene unclear. Germline V gene data show CDR1 as LNHDA and CDR2 as SQIVND (reference sequence). The CDR3 covers 17 residues. Between the trimmed V and J ends, which lost 8 bases and 0 bases, there was a span of 20 bases. CDR3 nucleotides: TGTGCCAGTTCCCCAGGACGGTTCTCTGGCTCCTACAATGAGCAGTTCTTC. It is translated as CASSPGRFSGSYNEQFF.

The chain carries TRBV5-5 and TRBJ1-1; D gene uncertain. Germline V lookup: CDR1 SGHKS, CDR2 YYEKEE (reference sequence). Trimming pared 5 bases from V and 10 bases from J, leaving 18 bases between. This CDR3 is built from 13 residues. The CDR3 nucleotides are TGTGCCAGCAGTCTGGGCGGATCGCCGGGAGCTTTCTTT. It specifies CASSLGGSPGAFF.

The chain links TRBV28 to TRBJ1-5; possible D gene TRBD1, 6 bases. The CDR3 runs to 16 residues. Between the trimmed V and J ends, which lost 5 bases and 1 base, there was a span of 15 bases. The germline gives CDR1 MDHEN, CDR2 SYDVKM. The CDR3 nucleotides read TGTGCCAGCAGTATTCGTTGGACAGTGAGCAATCAGCCCCAGCATTTT. It specifies CASSIRWTVSNQPQHF.

This clone was found once. The chain carries TRBV18 and TRBJ2-5; 12 bases map to TRBD2. CDR1 is KGHSH and CDR2 is LQKENI in the germline V gene. V was clipped by 6 bases and J by 5 bases; unmatched bases: 16. The CDR3 consists of 18 residues. CDR3 amino acids: CASSRGSLAGGREETQYF. The CDR3, as DNA: TGTGCCAGCTCCCGGGGCTCACTAGCGGGAGGCCGAGAGGAGACCCAGTACTTC.

The J gene is TRBJ2-3, the V gene TRBV29-1, with no clear D. The germline V gene encodes CDR1 SQVTM and CDR2 ANQGSEA. V lost 5 bases, J lost 4 bases, and 10 bases lay in between. The CDR3 spans 12 residues. CDR3 nucleotides: TGCAGCGTTAAGGGTATAGCAGATACGCAGTATTTT. Its protein product is CSVKGIADTQYF.

The chain uses TRBV28 and TRBJ1-3; no clear D gene. This CDR3 is 17 amino acids long. The V and J ends lost 4 bases and 0 bases respectively, with 16 bases between them. Germline loops: CDR1 MDHEN, CDR2 SYDVKM. CDR3 nucleotide sequence: TGTGCCAGCAGTTCCCCCCCGGGCGGTCTCTCTGGAAACACCATATATTTT. As protein: CASSSPPGGLSGNTIYF.

This chain links TRBV7-6 with TRBJ2-5; D is unresolved. V shed 1 base and J shed 7 bases, with 4 bases lying between them. This CDR3 is built from 11 residues. Germline V gives CDR1 SGHVS, CDR2 FNYEAQ. DNA of the CDR3: TGTGCCAGCAGCTTAGTTACGACCCAGTACTTC. Protein sequence: CASSLVTTQYF.

The rearrangement links TRBV2 to TRBJ2-7, with a weak D call TRBD1 (6 bases). This CDR3 has 14 residues. Looked up from germline, CDR1 is SNHLY and CDR2 is FYNNEI. V shed 7 bases and J shed 0 bases, with 13 bases lying between them. The CDR3 spells CASTSQGSSYEQYF. The CDR3 nucleotides are TGTGCCAGCACCTCCCAGGGGAGCTCCTACGAGCAGTACTTC.